Following are 23 T cell receptor beta chains from one sample sequenced in a study of blood T cell repertoires in COVID-19. Some clones are missing from TCRdb's copy, which holds only in-frame ones; the method was immunoSEQ multiplex PCR. The table lists about 50,000 clones, approximately 88% of them singletons. Specimen: peripheral blood. Every receptor here comes from a human donor with active COVID-19. The donor label of this sample is uncertain.

DNA of the CDR3: TGCGCCAGCAGCTTGGACACGCTAGGGGTTGGCGGCAATGAGCAGTTCTTC. Residues: CASSLDTLGVGGNEQFF. This rearrangement joins TRBV5-1 to TRBJ2-1, with D possibly being TRBD1 (5 bases). V dropped 0 bases and J dropped 6 bases, with 19 bases sitting between them. Looked up from germline, CDR1 is SGHRS and CDR2 is YFSETQ. The CDR3 extends over 17 amino acids.

The table lists this clone with a count of one. The chain links TRBV3-1 (or the pseudogene TRBV3-2) to TRBJ2-5, with D tentatively TRBD1 (5 bases). V was trimmed by 4 bases and J by 2 bases, leaving 17 bases between them. The CDR3 has 16 residues. The germline gives CDR1 LGHDT, CDR2 YNNKEL (reference sequence). For the CDR3, the DNA is TGTGCCAGCAGCCCCGTCAAACAGGAAATTCAAGAGACCCAGTACTTC. Translation gives CASSPVKQEIQETQYF.

This sequence joins TRBV5-8 and TRBJ1-2, with 7 nucleotides matching TRBD1. Looked up from germline, CDR1 is SGHTS and CDR2 is YDEGEE. J lost 3 bases, V lost 6 bases, and 11 bases had no gene match. The CDR3 contains 15 residues. The CDR3 protein is CASKERQGIHYGYTF. The CDR3 DNA reads as TGTGCCAGCAAAGAGAGACAGGGAATACACTATGGCTACACCTTC. Using reference TRBV5-8 and TRBJ1-2 for the parts outside the CDR3, the full variable domain is EAGVTQSPTHLIKTRGQQATLRCSPISGHTSVYWYQQALGLGLQFLLWYDEGEERNRGNFPPRFSGRQFPNYSSELNVNALELEDSALYLCASKERQGIHYGYTFGSGTRLTVV.

This clone came up once. CDR3: CATQEGGVQPQHF. CDR3 DNA sequence: TGTGCCACCCAGGAAGGGGGTGTTCAGCCCCAGCATTTT. This chain links TRBV19 with TRBJ1-5; maybe TRBD1 (6 bases). Per the germline V gene, CDR1 is LNHDA and CDR2 is SQIVND (reference sequence). This CDR3 is 13 amino acids long. Between the trimmed V and J ends, which lost 10 bases and 6 bases, there was a span of 16 bases.

The genes are TRBV13 and TRBJ1-1; TRBD1 aligns across 9 bases. The V and J ends lost 5 bases and 6 bases, in that order; junction bases with no gene match: 7. The CDR3 runs 14 residues. CDR1 and CDR2 from the germline V gene are PRHDT and FYEKMQ (reference sequence). The CDR3 DNA reads as TGTGCCAGCAGCGCCCCGGGACAGGGCGCTGAAGCTTTCTTT. Its protein is CASSAPGQGAEAFF. Looking up the rest from reference TRBV13 and TRBJ1-1 gives the full variable domain: AAGVIQSPRHLIKEKRETATLKCYPIPRHDTVYWYQQGPGQDPQFLISFYEKMQSDKGSIPDRFSAQQFSDYHSELNMSSLELGDSALYFCASSAPGQGAEAFFGQGTRLTVV.

This chain links TRBV18 with TRBJ1-1, with D tentatively TRBD1 (6 bases). The germline CDR1 and CDR2 sequences are KGHSH and LQKENI. The germline V and J ends were trimmed by 3 bases and 7 bases, with 15 bases remaining between them. CDR3 length: 14 amino acids. The CDR3 DNA reads as TGTGCCAGCTCACCCTTCGCGGACAGCAATGAAGCTTTCTTT. Translation gives CASSPFADSNEAFF. Together with reference TRBV18 and TRBJ1-1, the CDR3 gives the full variable domain: NAGVMQNPRHLVRRRGQEARLRCSPMKGHSHVYWYRQLPEEGLKFMVYLQKENIIDESGMPKERFSAEFPKEGPSILRIQQVVRGDSAAYFCASSPFADSNEAFFGQGTRLTVV.

V is TRBV27 and J is TRBJ1-1; no firm D call. The V end was cut by 5 bases, the J end by 10 bases, with 17 bases between. The CDR3 sequence is 13 residues long. The V gene's germline CDR1 is MNHEY and CDR2 SMNVEV (reference sequence). CDR3 DNA sequence: TGTGCCAGCAGTGGCGGACTCTCCACCCCAGCTTTCTTT. Translated, it gives CASSGGLSTPAFF.

This chain joins TRBV7-3 and TRBJ1-4, with D tentatively TRBD1 (5 bases). The germline CDR1 and CDR2 sequences are SGHTA and FQGTGA. V dropped 5 bases and J dropped 0 bases, with 19 bases sitting between them. The CDR3 sequence is 18 residues long. Written as DNA, the CDR3 is TGTGCCAGCAGCCCCAGGACACAAACCTTTGCAACTAATGAAAAACTGTTTTTT. Translated: CASSPRTQTFATNEKLFF. The full variable domain, rest sourced from reference TRBV7-3 and TRBJ1-4, is GAGVSQTPSNKVTEKGKYVELRCDPISGHTALYWYRQSLGQGPEFLIYFQGTGAADDSGLPNDRFFAVRPEGSVSTLKIQRTERGDSAVYLCASSPRTQTFATNEKLFFGSGTQLSVL.

This sequence joins TRBV13 and TRBJ2-3; D ambiguous. This CDR3 spans 15 amino acids. Deletions cut 5 bases from V and 3 bases from J, with 15 bases between. Germline CDR1 PRHDT, CDR2 FYEKMQ (reference sequence). The CDR3 region is CASSNRLNATDTQYF. The CDR3 DNA reads as TGTGCCAGCAGCAACCGGTTGAACGCAACAGATACGCAGTATTTT. The whole variable domain, filled in from reference TRBV13 and TRBJ2-3, reads AAGVIQSPRHLIKEKRETATLKCYPIPRHDTVYWYQQGPGQDPQFLISFYEKMQSDKGSIPDRFSAQQFSDYHSELNMSSLELGDSALYFCASSNRLNATDTQYFGPGTRLTVL.

The genes are TRBV4-3 and TRBJ2-1, with D tentatively TRBD2 (5 bases). The germline CDR1 and CDR2 sequences are LGHNA and YSLEER. The CDR3 contains 15 residues. V was clipped by 1 base and J by 8 bases, with 15 bases between them. Written as DNA, the CDR3 is TGCGCCAGCAGCCAAGCATTTCGAGGGTTGGATGAGCAGTTCTTC. Protein: CASSQAFRGLDEQFF.

This CDR3 reads CASRLGQGGYTF. CDR3 bases: TGTGCCAGCAGGCTCGGACAGGGTGGCTACACCTTC. The chain links TRBV2 to TRBJ1-2, with 8 bases fitting TRBD1. V shed 6 bases, J shed 7 bases, and the junction held 4 bases outside the gene matches. CDR1 and CDR2 from the germline V gene are SNHLY and FYNNEI. The CDR3 totals 12 residues. Together with reference TRBV2 and TRBJ1-2, the CDR3 gives the full variable domain: EPEVTQTPSHQVTQMGQEVILRCVPISNHLYFYWYRQILGQKVEFLVSFYNNEISEKSEIFDDQFSVERPDGSNFTLKIRSTKLEDSAMYFCASRLGQGGYTFGSGTRLTVV.

CDR3 loop: CASSPPTGYAYEQYF. In nucleotides, the CDR3 is TGTGCCAGCAGCCCCCCGACAGGCTATGCCTACGAGCAGTACTTC. V gene TRBV28 combines with J gene TRBJ2-7, with D possibly being TRBD1 (6 bases). V lost 6 bases to trimming and J lost 2 bases, with 17 bases between them. CDR1 and CDR2 from the germline V gene are MDHEN and SYDVKM. The CDR3 contains 15 residues.

V is TRBV5-1 and J is TRBJ2-1, with TRBD2 matching 11 bases. The CDR3 sequence is 15 residues long. From germline, CDR1 is SGHRS and CDR2 YFSETQ. J gave up 7 bases and V 4 bases, and 7 bases lay outside the gene matches. The CDR3 protein is CASSQPGTSGNEQFF. CDR3 in DNA: TGCGCCAGCAGCCAACCCGGGACTAGCGGAAATGAGCAGTTCTTC.

The V call is TRBV6-1, the J call TRBJ2-1, with no clear D. Germline V gene sequence: CDR1 MNHNS, CDR2 SASEGT. V gave up 2 bases and J gave up 11 bases, with 10 bases separating them. CDR3 length: 12 residues. As DNA, the CDR3 is TGTGCCAGCAGTGAATCTTTCCTCCAGCAGTTCTTC. Translated, it gives CASSESFLQQFF.

The rearrangement uses TRBV7-2 and TRBJ1-6; no firm D call. V was clipped by 1 base and J by 6 bases, with 7 bases between them. This CDR3 has 14 amino acids. Germline V CDR1 and CDR2: SGHTA, FQGNSA. Written as DNA, the CDR3 is TGTGCCAGCAGCTTAGTTGTCAGTAATTCACCCCTCCACTTT. This gives the protein CASSLVVSNSPLHF.

The chain joins TRBV11-2 to TRBJ1-4, with TRBD1 as a possible D gene (5 bases). This CDR3 has 15 residues. Germline lookup yields CDR1 SGHAT and CDR2 FQNNGV. V was trimmed by 5 bases and J by 0 bases, leaving 10 bases between them. DNA for the CDR3: TGTGCCAGCAGCGCGACAGTCTCAACTAATGAAAAACTGTTTTTT. Its translation: CASSATVSTNEKLFF.

The chain links TRBV7-9 to TRBJ1-1; perhaps TRBD1 as D (5 bases). Trimming shortened V by 5 bases and J by 3 bases, and 19 bases separated the two germline ends. The germline gives CDR1 SEHNR, CDR2 FQNEAQ (reference sequence). The CDR3 extends over 16 amino acids. The CDR3 sequence is CASSIGRLEGHTEAFF. Here the CDR3 DNA reads TGTGCCAGCAGCATCGGTCGTTTGGAGGGGCACACTGAAGCTTTCTTT. Supplemented by reference TRBV7-9 and TRBJ1-1, the full variable domain reads DTGVSQNPRHKITKRGQNVTFRCDPISEHNRLYWYRQTLGQGPEFLTYFQNEAQLEKSRLLSDRFSAERPKGSFSTLEIQRTEQGDSAMYLCASSIGRLEGHTEAFFGQGTRLTVV.

This chain links TRBV3-1 (or the pseudogene TRBV3-2) with TRBJ2-1, with 10 bases that match TRBD2. Germline CDR1 LGHDT, CDR2 YNNKEL (reference sequence). The CDR3 contains 16 residues. V was clipped by 4 bases and J by 8 bases; unmatched bases: 11. The DNA for the CDR3 is TGTGCCAGCAGCCCCGTCCCTAGCGGGAGTATCGATGAGCAGTTCTTC. Translated, it gives CASSPVPSGSIDEQFF.

The rearrangement uses TRBV5-1 and TRBJ2-1, with a weak D call TRBD1 (6 bases). Germline CDR1 reads SGHRS; CDR2 reads YFSETQ. The CDR3 sequence is 14 residues long. With 6 bases removed from V and 0 bases from J, the gap between germline ends came to 10 bases. Here the CDR3 reads CASNRDTSYNEQFF. DNA for the CDR3: TGCGCCAGCAACCGGGACACCTCCTACAATGAGCAGTTCTTC.

The genes are TRBV19 and TRBJ2-1, with D tentatively TRBD2 (6 bases). Germline CDR1 is LNHDA and CDR2 is SQIVND (reference sequence). The CDR3 spans 13 residues. The V end lost 11 bases, the J end lost 6 bases, and 17 bases lay between the germline ends. CDR3 sequence reads: CASGTPGINEQFF. In nucleotides, the CDR3 is TGTGCCTCAGGGACTCCCGGTATCAATGAGCAGTTCTTC.

The CDR3 DNA follows: TGTGCCAGCAGCCAAGTTCTGGGGGCGAACACTGAAGCTTTCTTT. It translates to CASSQVLGANTEAFF. The chain has TRBV4-2 and TRBJ1-1; a weak D match, TRBD1 (6 bases). Germline assignment: CDR1 LGHNA and CDR2 YNFKEQ. V was pared by 1 base and J by 1 base, with 10 bases between. The CDR3 is 15 residues long.

In nucleotides, the CDR3 is TGTGCCAGCAGCTTAGACGGCGAGCAGTACTTC. Translated: CASSLDGEQYF. The chain recombines TRBV7-2 with TRBJ2-7; D ambiguous. The CDR3 is 11 amino acids. Between the trimmed V and J ends, which lost 1 base and 6 bases, there was a span of 4 bases. Germline CDR1 is SGHTA and CDR2 is FQGNSA. Looking up the rest from reference TRBV7-2 and TRBJ2-7 gives the full variable domain: GAGVSQSPSNKVTEKGKDVELRCDPISGHTALYWYRQSLGQGLEFLIYFQGNSAPDKSGLPSDRFSAERTGGSVSTLTIQRTQQEDSAVYLCASSLDGEQYFGPGTRLTVT.

The chain couples TRBV11-3 to TRBJ2-1; 7 nucleotides align to TRBD1. Trimming at V came to 3 bases and at J to 9 bases, leaving 8 bases not matched to a gene. CDR3 length: 14 amino acids. Germline CDR1 reads SGHNT; CDR2 reads YENEEA. CDR3 region: CASSLGQSSGEQFF. The CDR3 region has the DNA TGTGCCAGCAGCTTGGGACAGTCCTCCGGTGAGCAGTTCTTC.